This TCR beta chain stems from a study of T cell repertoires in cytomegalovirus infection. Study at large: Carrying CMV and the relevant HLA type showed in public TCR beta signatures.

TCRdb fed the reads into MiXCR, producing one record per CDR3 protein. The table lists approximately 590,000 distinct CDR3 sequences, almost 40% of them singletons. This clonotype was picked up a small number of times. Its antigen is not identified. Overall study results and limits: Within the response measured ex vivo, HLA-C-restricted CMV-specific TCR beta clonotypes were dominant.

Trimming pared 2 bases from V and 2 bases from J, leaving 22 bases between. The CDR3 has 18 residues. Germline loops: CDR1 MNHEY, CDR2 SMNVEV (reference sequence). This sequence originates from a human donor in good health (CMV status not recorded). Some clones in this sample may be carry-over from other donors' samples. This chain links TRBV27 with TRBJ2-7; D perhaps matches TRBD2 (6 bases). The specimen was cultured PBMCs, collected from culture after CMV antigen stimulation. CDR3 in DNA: TGTGCCAGCAGTTTAATGCCTCCGGCGGGGACTTACACCTACGAGCAGTACTTC. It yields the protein CASSLMPPAGTYTYEQYF.